The clone carrying this T cell receptor beta chain was observed a single time. This specimen belongs to a study of blood T cell repertoires in COVID-19. About the study: PBMCs, B-cell-depleted T cells, or T cells provided the cDNA or gDNA that made up the material.

Assay used: immunoSEQ multiplex PCR; TCRdb lists only in-frame clones, some missing. The top ten clones hold less than 9% of a sample with approximately 500,000 clones, about 89% of them seen once. The CDR3 consists of 14 residues. Trimming took 5 bases from V and 3 from J; bases not matched to a gene: 4. Germline assignment: CDR1 SGHRS and CDR2 YFSETQ. This clonotype was sampled from a woman aged 50 to 65 with COVID-19, enrolled during active disease. This chain uses TRBV5-1 with TRBJ1-4, with 7 bases fitting TRBD1. The sample taken for sequencing was peripheral blood. The CDR3 DNA sequence: TGCGCCAGCAGGATGGGACAGCCTAATGAAAAACTGTTTTTT. This encodes CASRMGQPNEKLFF.